This entry lists 18 T cell receptor beta chains sequenced from one sample in a study of identical twins. TCRdb re-called the 5' RACE reads through MiXCR, storing one row per CDR3 protein. The repertoire includes 550,000 to 800,000 distinct CDR3 sequences, 7.1% of them detected once, and roughly 1.6% sits in the top ten. The same data also contributed to another study, on yellow fever vaccine responses in identical twins.

Input material: PBMCs. The receptors were sampled from a woman aged 18-30 years in good health.

This clonotype appeared a few times. V and J are TRBV20-1 and TRBJ2-5; TRBD2 agrees at 7 bases. CDR1 DFQATT and CDR2 SNEGSKA come from the germline V gene (reference sequence). The CDR3 extends over 18 amino acids. Unmatched junction bases numbered 18, after V lost 3 bases and J lost 2 bases. As DNA, the CDR3 is TGCAGTGCTAGGGGGGGGGTACTAGAAGACTTTTCACAAGAGACCCAGTACTTC. It codes for CSARGGVLEDFSQETQYF.

J is TRBJ2-3 and V is TRBV7-2; 12 nucleotides line up with TRBD2. J gave up 6 bases and V 3 bases, and 7 bases lay outside the gene matches. The CDR3 extends over 16 amino acids. CDR1 is SGHTA, CDR2 FQGNSA, per germline. CDR3 nucleotide sequence: TGTGCCAGCAGCTTGTCTAGCGGGGGGGGGTCGGATACGCAGTATTTT. Translation gives CASSLSSGGGSDTQYF. The full variable domain, its missing parts supplied by reference TRBV7-2 and TRBJ2-3, is GAGVSQSPSNKVTEKGKDVELRCDPISGHTALYWYRQSLGQGLEFLIYFQGNSAPDKSGLPSDRFSAERTGGSVSTLTIQRTQQEDSAVYLCASSLSSGGGSDTQYFGPGTRLTVL.

In the case of this clonotype: Mismatch with germline at one junction end may stem from a read error. The chain recombines TRBV7-9 with TRBJ1-4, with 8 positions matching TRBD1. The CDR3 covers 16 residues. Germline loops: CDR1 SEHNR, CDR2 FQNEAQ (reference sequence). The CDR3 nucleotides read TGTGCCAGCAGCTTCTTCCTGACAGGGGAAAATGGAAAACTGTTTTTT. Its translation is CASSFFLTGENGKLFF.

The chain combines TRBV2 with TRBJ1-4; the D gene is possibly TRBD1 (5 bases). The length of the CDR3 is 15 residues. Trimming left V 7 bases short and J 2 bases short, with 14 bases between. In germline, CDR1 is SNHLY, CDR2 FYNNEI. The CDR3 reads CASKEGLSTNEKLFF. Written as DNA, the CDR3 is TGTGCCAGCAAGGAGGGGTTAAGTACTAATGAAAAACTGTTTTTT.

The rearrangement joins TRBV7-7 to TRBJ2-3; D is unclear. The germline V and J ends were trimmed by 1 base and 3 bases, with 11 bases remaining between them. The CDR3 runs 15 residues. The V gene's germline CDR1 is SSHAT and CDR2 FNYEAQ (reference sequence). CDR3: CASSLGAAFTDTQYF. In DNA, the CDR3 is TGTGCCAGCAGCTTAGGGGCTGCGTTTACAGATACGCAGTATTTT.

The chain couples TRBV29-1 to TRBJ1-2; TRBD1 might be the D (5 bases). The CDR3 is 14 residues long. V was pared by 3 bases and J by 5 bases, with 16 bases between. CDR1 SQVTM and CDR2 ANQGSEA come from the germline V gene. CDR3 sequence: CSVDSPREGYGYTF. Written as DNA, the CDR3 is TGCAGCGTTGATTCCCCCAGGGAAGGGTATGGCTACACCTTC.

The sample holds a few counts of this clonotype. The CDR3 loop is CASSPRLALETQYF. The CDR3 DNA is TGTGCCAGCAGCCCCAGACTAGCTTTAGAGACCCAGTACTTC. The rearrangement joins TRBV9 to TRBJ2-5; 7 bases match TRBD2. Germline lookup yields CDR1 SGDLS and CDR2 YYNGEE. The CDR3 is made up of 14 amino acids. V lost 4 bases and J lost 4; bases outside the gene matches: 7.

This clonotype was observed at least ten times. V gene TRBV5-1 combines with J gene TRBJ1-1; TRBD1 agrees at 7 bases. This CDR3 is 15 amino acids long. Germline V gene sequence: CDR1 SGHRS, CDR2 YFSETQ. V lost 4 bases and J lost 1; bases outside the gene matches: 7. CDR3 region: CASSRRRTGNTEAFF. CDR3 bases: TGCGCCAGCAGCCGCCGTAGGACAGGGAACACTGAAGCTTTCTTT.

Here the CDR3 DNA reads TGCAGTGCTAGAGACTTGAAGACGATCTGGGATGAGCAGTTCTTC. Amino acids: CSARDLKTIWDEQFF. This sequence joins TRBV20-1 and TRBJ2-1; D gene uncertain. The CDR3 consists of 15 residues. Germline assignment: CDR1 DFQATT and CDR2 SNEGSKA (reference sequence). Trimming cost V 0 bases and J 8 bases, with 17 bases left between them.

This clonotype was seen more than once but under ten times. The chain uses TRBV12-3 or TRBV12-4 and TRBJ2-2, with 9 bases identical to TRBD2. The CDR3 is 14 residues long. The ends lost 7 bases at V and 6 bases at J; junction bases unmatched: 6. The CDR3 coding sequence is TGTGCCAGCAATAAGCGGGGGGCGTCCGGGGAGCTGTTTTTT. Translating gives CASNKRGASGELFF.

A few counts support this clonotype. The V call is TRBV12-3 or TRBV12-4, the J call TRBJ2-3, with TRBD2 matching over 7 bases. V shed 6 bases and J 5 bases; nucleotides not matched to a gene: 8. This CDR3 is 14 amino acids long. CDR3 sequence (DNA): TGTGCCAGCAGACTTGGGGGGGATCGAGATACGCAGTATTTT. Protein sequence: CASRLGGDRDTQYF.

This clonotype was recorded many times. This rearrangement joins TRBV12-3 or TRBV12-4 to TRBJ1-1; the D gene is possibly TRBD1 (5 bases). CDR3 length: 16 residues. Trimming removed 7 bases at V and 1 base at J, with 19 bases between. CDR3 amino acids: CASTPIGGSQNTEAFF. The DNA of the CDR3 is TGTGCCAGCACTCCCATCGGGGGAAGTCAGAACACTGAAGCTTTCTTT.

This clonotype was counted between two and nine times. The chain carries TRBV5-1 and TRBJ2-2; 9 nucleotides match TRBD2. Germline CDR1 reads SGHRS; CDR2 reads YFSETQ. V trimming: 3 bases; J trimming: 1 base; junction bases outside the gene matches: 22. This CDR3 region has 22 residues. The DNA for the CDR3 is TGCGCCAGCAGCTCCAGAAGAATTATAGCGGGGGCCCCCGAACGGAACACCGGGGAGCTGTTTTTT. Its protein is CASSSRRIIAGAPERNTGELFF. The whole variable domain, filled in from reference TRBV5-1 and TRBJ2-2, reads KAGVTQTPRYLIKTRGQQVTLSCSPISGHRSVSWYQQTPGQGLQFLFEYFSETQRNKGNFPGRFSGRQFSNSRSEMNVSTLELGDSALYLCASSSRRIIAGAPERNTGELFFGEGSRLTVL.

The sample holds a few counts of this clonotype. The CDR3 loop reads CAISESEGSETQYF. The CDR3 DNA sequence: TGTGCCATCAGTGAGTCGGAAGGGAGCGAGACCCAGTACTTC. The chain joins TRBV10-3 to TRBJ2-5; possibly TRBD2 for D (5 bases). The germline gives CDR1 ENHRY, CDR2 SYGVKD. This CDR3 is 14 amino acids long. V was trimmed by 0 bases and J by 5 bases, leaving 10 bases between them.

The chain combines TRBV7-2 with TRBJ2-5; D is uncertain. The V end lost 1 base, the J end lost 10 bases, and 10 bases lay between the germline ends. Germline V gene data show CDR1 as SGHTA and CDR2 as FQGNSA. The CDR3 length is 12 residues. The CDR3 DNA reads TGTGCCAGCAGCTTAGAGGTTGGAGTCCAGTACTTC. This encodes CASSLEVGVQYF.

This sequence joins TRBV12-3 or TRBV12-4 and TRBJ2-1; 14 bases agree with TRBD2. The CDR3 runs 16 residues. Losses at the gene ends were 6 bases for V and 6 bases for J; bases not matched to a gene: 7. DNA of the CDR3: TGTGCCAGCAGCCGACTAGCGGGGGGGTACTTCAATGAGCAGTTCTTC. It specifies CASSRLAGGYFNEQFF.

The V and J genes are TRBV10-3 and TRBJ2-5, with D unresolved. Germline lookup yields CDR1 ENHRY and CDR2 SYGVKD. V shed 2 bases and J shed 4 bases, with 14 bases lying between them. The CDR3 is 15 amino acids. CDR3 coding DNA: TGTGCCATCAGTGAGGGAAGGATTTGGGCAGAGACCCAGTACTTC. The encoded protein is CAISEGRIWAETQYF.

This clonotype was counted between two and nine times. The chain has TRBV7-2 and TRBJ2-5; 11 bases fit TRBD2. This CDR3 has 15 amino acids. CDR1 and CDR2 from the germline V gene are SGHTA and FQGNSA. Trimming took 5 bases from V and 6 from J; bases not matched to a gene: 8. CDR3: CASSRSGGASQTQYF. CDR3 bases: TGTGCCAGCAGCCGTAGCGGGGGGGCCAGCCAGACCCAGTACTTC. The whole variable domain, remainder taken from reference TRBV7-2 and TRBJ2-5, is GAGVSQSPSNKVTEKGKDVELRCDPISGHTALYWYRQSLGQGLEFLIYFQGNSAPDKSGLPSDRFSAERTGGSVSTLTIQRTQQEDSAVYLCASSRSGGASQTQYFGPGTRLLVL.